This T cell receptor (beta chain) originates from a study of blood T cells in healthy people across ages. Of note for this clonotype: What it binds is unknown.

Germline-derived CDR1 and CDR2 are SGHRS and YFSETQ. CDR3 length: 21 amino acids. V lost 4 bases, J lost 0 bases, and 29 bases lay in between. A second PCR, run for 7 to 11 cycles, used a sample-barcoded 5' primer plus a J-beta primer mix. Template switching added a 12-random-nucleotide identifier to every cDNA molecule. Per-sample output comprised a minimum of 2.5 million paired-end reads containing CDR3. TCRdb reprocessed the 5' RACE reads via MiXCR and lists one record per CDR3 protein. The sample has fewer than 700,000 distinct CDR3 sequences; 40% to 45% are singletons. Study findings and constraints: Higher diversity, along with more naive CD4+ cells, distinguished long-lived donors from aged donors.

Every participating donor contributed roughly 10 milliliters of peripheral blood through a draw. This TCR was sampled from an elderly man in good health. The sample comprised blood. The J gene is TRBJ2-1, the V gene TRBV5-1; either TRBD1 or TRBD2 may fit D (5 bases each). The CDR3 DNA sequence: TGCGCCAGCAGCCTGGGGACGGCTCCCCAACAAAAGACGAGCTCCTACAATGAGCAGTTCTTC. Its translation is CASSLGTAPQQKTSSYNEQFF. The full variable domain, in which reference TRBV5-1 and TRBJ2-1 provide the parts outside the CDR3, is KAGVTQTPRYLIKTRGQQVTLSCSPISGHRSVSWYQQTPGQGLQFLFEYFSETQRNKGNFPGRFSGRQFSNSRSEMNVSTLELGDSALYLCASSLGTAPQQKTSSYNEQFFGPGTRLTVL.